This T cell receptor beta chain originates from a study of read filtering for tumor transcriptome and immune sequencing (dated by TCRdb to the early 2020s). With regard to the full study: The cohort was composed of about 16 male and roughly 13 female patients, with a mean age of about 68 years and an age range of roughly 40 to 90. As a main aim, a read-filtering strategy for immune repertoire data was addressed, with the specific question being whether clonotypes supported by a single read should be removed. Under revised international staging, roughly eight patients fell into R-ISS I, about 17 into R-ISS II and about 7 into R-ISS III. The study compared TCR repertoires from targeted immune repertoire sequencing and bulk whole-transcriptome sequencing run on the same bone marrow samples. After DNase treatment, whole-transcriptome libraries were prepared using the TruSeq RNA Access Library Prep Kit. TCR-region mapped reads per sample ranged from about 4.05 to 10.27 million with IR-seq versus only about 85 to 1,300 with RNA-seq. Results and caveats for the whole study, not just this receptor: The sorted CD138-negative fraction was a mixed bone marrow immune population, not purified T cells. Compared with RNA-seq, IR-seq captured clonotypes at much higher depth and more reliably, and a smaller IR-seq throughput was enough to identify most shared clonotypes. When single-read clonotypes were removed, the proportions of shared clonotypes in IR-seq and RNA-seq correlated more strongly. Single-read clonotypes made up roughly 81% of clonotypes but roughly 3.2% of total reads in IR-seq, and over 60% of clonotypes and about 45% of reads in RNA-seq.

TCR libraries were built from 400 to 450 ng RNA with the Immunoverse kit, using molecular barcoded adaptors covering alpha/delta and beta/gamma chains. TCR library preparation used the same RNA that was used for transcriptome sequencing. Sequencing of TCR libraries was carried out on an Illumina HiSeq 4000 with 2 x 150 cycles. The source study handled its data this way. MiXCR aligned TCR reads to human V, D, J and C references and assembled the aligned reads into CDR3 clonotypes, with quality filtering and error correction included. The tcR package in R was used for analysis of clonotype counts and gene usage diversity. For inspection of raw mapping reads, RNA-seq reads were mapped by STAR aligner version 2.5.3a onto GRCh37 of the human genome. To test how sequencing depth affected the clonotypes detected, IR-seq fastq files were randomly downsampled with Seqtk 1.3. The raw public reads went through TCRdb reprocessing: fastp at Q25, MiXCR clone calling, in-frame beta chains kept. Each CDR3 protein gets just one entry, which takes the most common genes and DNA from the rows behind it. V and J calls and clone size were set by TCRdb, not the authors. Present in this sample are more than 100,000 distinct CDR3 sequences, 13% of which were seen just once. The ten largest clones represent about 8.6% of the sample.

Bone marrow was sampled from every patient at the time of active disease. Isolation of bone marrow mononuclear cells was performed by Ficoll-Hypaque density gradient centrifugation. CD138-negative cells were obtained by negative selection after labeling with CD138 magnetic microbeads on a MACS separator, removing myeloma plasma cells. Purity of the isolated cells was checked by flow cytometry on an Attune NxT using CD138 antibodies. Total RNA was extracted with TRIzol reagent and quantified with a NanoDrop spectrophotometer. Paired RNA-seq and IR-seq were performed on each patient's CD138-negative bone marrow sample. The CDR3 starts with the cysteine, ends with the phenylalanine, and has 13 residues. Of all the DNA, just the CDR3 is kept, 39 bases in frame from base 1. V is trimmed back by 1 base and J by 9 bases, and the junction contains 8 bases that no gene match accounts for. CDR1 is given as DFQATT and CDR2 as SNEGSKA, both from the germline V gene (reference sequence).

This clonotype was counted many times. No antigen is known for it. Base qualities were left out, and no much larger clone turns up one base away. The clonotype originates from a donor at least 40 years old with multiple myeloma. Sample: a population of CD138-negative cells sorted from bone marrow. The sample's cell subset or site label, decoded: bone marrow mononuclear cells depleted of CD138+ plasma/myeloma cells by negative magnetic selection. The rearrangement combines TRBV20-1 with TRBJ2-7; 8 of the junction bases match TRBD2. The CDR3 reads as follows: CSARVNSGEVQYF. The base sequence is TGCAGTGCTAGAGTTAATAGCGGGGAGGTGCAGTACTTC.